A selection of T cell receptor beta chains follows, all from one sample in a study of T cell repertoires in cytomegalovirus infection. TCRdb ran MiXCR on the reads and lists one entry per CDR3 protein. The profile shows roughly 180,000 distinct CDR3 sequences, 20% to 25% of them singletons. These receptors have no identified antigens. The specimen comprised CD8+ T cells from cultured PBMCs, sampled from culture after CMV antigen stimulation. These receptors all come from a human donor in good health (CMV status not recorded). Some clones in this sample may be carry-over from other donors' samples. The CDR3 runs from the conserved cysteine through the conserved F or W. Fields, in order: J gene, clone size, V gene, D gene, CDR3 protein, CDR3 DNA. D genes are given only for firm matches. Where a row states a size, it is once, few, many or the class of an expanded clone; other rows omit it.

TRBJ2-5 | - | TRBV6-2/TRBV6-3 | - | CASTPRGEETQYF | TGTGCCAGCACACCCCGGGGCGAAGAGACCCAGTACTTC
TRBJ2-1 | few | TRBV7-9 | - | CASSLLPPVNEQFF | TGTGCCAGCAGCTTACTCCCCCCGGTCAATGAGCAGTTCTTC
TRBJ1-3 | few | TRBV4-2 | - | CASSHTNRDDGNTIYF | TGTGCCAGCAGCCATACTAACCGGGACGATGGAAACACCATATATTTT
TRBJ1-1 | few | TRBV11-3 | TRBD1 | CASSRQGARTEAFF | TGTGCCAGCAGCAGGCAGGGGGCGAGAACTGAAGCTTTCTTT
TRBJ1-1 | few | TRBV7-2 | TRBD1 | CASSEDRGVQNTEAFF | TGTGCCAGCAGCGAGGACAGGGGGGTCCAGAACACTGAAGCTTTCTTT
TRBJ2-7 | few | TRBV20-1 | TRBD1 | CSAGQGGFGGEQYF | TGCAGTGCTGGACAGGGTGGCTTCGGGGGCGAGCAGTACTTC
TRBJ2-7 | - | TRBV7-8 | - | CASSPGRIAYEQYF | TGTGCCAGCAGCCCGGGACGGATTGCCTACGAGCAGTACTTC
TRBJ2-1 | - | TRBV7-9 | - | CASSLGRGEQFF | TGTGCCAGCAGCTTAGGGAGAGGTGAGCAGTTCTTC
TRBJ1-4 | - | TRBV4-1 | - | CASSQVLGLNEKLFF | TGCGCCAGCAGCCAAGTATTGGGGCTGAATGAAAAACTGTTTTTT
TRBJ2-7 | few | TRBV7-9 | TRBD1 | CASSLPNGTVYSYEQYF | TGTGCCAGCAGTCTTCCCAATGGGACAGTATACTCCTACGAGCAGTACTTC
TRBJ2-7 | - | TRBV7-2 | - | CASSSVGNEQYF | TGTGCCAGCAGCTCCGTGGGCAACGAGCAGTACTTC
TRBJ1-6 | once | TRBV27 | TRBD1 | CASSLSAAGGASSPLHF | TGTGCCAGCAGTTTATCGGCGGCAGGGGGCGCCAGTTCACCCCTCCACTTT
TRBJ2-5 | few | TRBV7-6 | TRBD2 | CASSSEGGTSIETQYF | TGTGCCAGCAGCTCCGAAGGGGGGACTAGCATAGAGACCCAGTACTTC
TRBJ1-5 | - | TRBV15 | - | CATSRDLGGGQPQHF | TGTGCCACCAGCAGAGATCTGGGGGGGGGTCAGCCCCAGCATTTT
TRBJ2-7 | few | TRBV7-9 | - | CASSSNTGSTYVEQYF | TGTGCCAGCAGCTCCAATACCGGGTCCACCTACGTGGAGCAGTACTTC
TRBJ2-3 | few | TRBV5-8 | - | CASSLGYSSTDTQYF | TGTGCCAGCAGCTTGGGGTACTCTAGCACAGATACGCAGTATTTT
TRBJ2-7 | many | TRBV29-1 | - | CSVFGDSYEQYF | TGCAGCGTTTTTGGCGATTCCTACGAGCAGTACTTC
TRBJ1-6 | few | TRBV7-2 | - | CASSPWVRGGKDSPLHF | TGTGCCAGCAGCCCTTGGGTCAGGGGAGGGAAAGATTCACCCCTCCACTTT
TRBJ1-2 | - | TRBV28 | TRBD1 | CASSDTGTGAGYTF | TGTGCCAGCAGTGATACCGGGACAGGGGCTGGCTACACCTTC
TRBJ1-2 | - | TRBV7-9 | TRBD1 | CASSTGDSNYGYTF | TGTGCCAGCAGCACAGGGGATTCTAACTATGGCTACACCTTC
TRBJ2-1 | once | TRBV7-6 | - | CASSAQTDKQFF | TGTGCCAGCAGCGCCCAGACAGATAAGCAGTTCTTC
TRBJ2-7 | few | TRBV12-3/TRBV12-4 | TRBD1 | CASSLFGTGDSSYEQYF | TGTGCCAGCAGTTTATTTGGGACAGGAGACAGCTCCTACGAGCAGTACTTC